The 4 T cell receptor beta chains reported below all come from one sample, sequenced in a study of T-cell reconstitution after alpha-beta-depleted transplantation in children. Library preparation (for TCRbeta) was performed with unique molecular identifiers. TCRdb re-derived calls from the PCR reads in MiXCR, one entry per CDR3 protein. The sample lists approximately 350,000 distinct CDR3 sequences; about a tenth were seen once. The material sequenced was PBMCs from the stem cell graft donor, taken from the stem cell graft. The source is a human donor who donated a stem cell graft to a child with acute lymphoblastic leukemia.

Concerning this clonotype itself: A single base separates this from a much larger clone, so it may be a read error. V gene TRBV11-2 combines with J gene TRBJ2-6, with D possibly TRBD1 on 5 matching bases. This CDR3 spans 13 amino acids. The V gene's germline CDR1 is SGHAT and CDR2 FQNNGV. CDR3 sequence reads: CASSLSGANGLTF. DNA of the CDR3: TGTGCCAGCAGCTTATCTGGGGCCAACGGCCTGACTTTC.

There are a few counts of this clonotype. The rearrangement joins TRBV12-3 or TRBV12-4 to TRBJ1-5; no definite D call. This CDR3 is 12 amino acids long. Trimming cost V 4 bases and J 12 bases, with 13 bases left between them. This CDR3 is CASSSMEESQHF. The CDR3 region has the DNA TGTGCCAGCAGTTCCATGGAGGAAAGCCAGCATTTT.

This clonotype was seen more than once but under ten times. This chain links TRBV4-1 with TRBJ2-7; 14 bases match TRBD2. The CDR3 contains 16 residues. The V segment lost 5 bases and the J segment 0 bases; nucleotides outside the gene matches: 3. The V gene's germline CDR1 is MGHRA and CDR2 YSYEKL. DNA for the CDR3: TGCGCCAGCAGCAGAGGGACTAGCGGGAGCTCCTACGAGCAGTACTTC. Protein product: CASSRGTSGSSYEQYF.

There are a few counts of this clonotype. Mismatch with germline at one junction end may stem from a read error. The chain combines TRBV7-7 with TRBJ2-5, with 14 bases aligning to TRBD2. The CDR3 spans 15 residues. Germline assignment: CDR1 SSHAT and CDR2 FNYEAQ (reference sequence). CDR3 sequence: CASSKTSGRGETQYF. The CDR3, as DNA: TGTGCTAGCAGCAAGACTAGCGGGAGGGGAGAGACCCAGTACTTC.